One sample yielded the 9 T cell receptor beta chains listed below, sequenced in a study of T cells after yellow fever vaccination. TCRdb recomputed calls from the 5' RACE reads with MiXCR, one row per CDR3 protein. This sample has some 600,000 distinct CDR3 sequences, with about a sixth found just once. The input for sequencing was PBMCs, taken roughly 5 days after the first yellow fever vaccination. All receptors derive from a man aged 18 to 29 who received the YFV17D yellow fever vaccine.

V usage is TRBV6-5 and J usage is TRBJ2-1, with 12 positions matching TRBD1. CDR3 length equals 16 residues. Germline CDR1 reads MNHEY; CDR2 reads SVGAGI. The junction had 11 bases not matched to a gene; V was cut back by 2 bases and J by 12 bases. The CDR3 DNA sequence: TGTGCCAGCAGTTACGGGGGACAGGGGGCGGTGGTAGGGCAGTTCTTC. Residues: CASSYGGQGAVVGQFF.

The chain combines TRBV27 with TRBJ1-2; the D is unclear. V lost 3 bases to trimming and J lost 7 bases, with 12 bases between them. The CDR3 is 13 residues long. Looked up from germline, CDR1 is MNHEY and CDR2 is SMNVEV (reference sequence). Written as DNA, the CDR3 is TGTGCCAGCAGTTTCTCCAGTGGGTCTGGCTACACCTTC. Its protein is CASSFSSGSGYTF.

This clonotype appeared a few times. This chain joins TRBV7-2 and TRBJ2-7; perhaps TRBD1 as D (6 bases). The V gene lost 5 bases and the J gene lost 6 bases, with 20 bases spanning the gap. Germline V gene data show CDR1 as SGHTA and CDR2 as FQGNSA. The CDR3 sequence is 15 residues long. CDR3 region: CASSGPGRGRSEQYF. The DNA for the CDR3 is TGTGCCAGCAGCGGCCCGGGCAGGGGAAGGTCCGAGCAGTACTTC.

The chain carries TRBV7-9 and TRBJ1-1; 9 bases match TRBD1. The CDR3 spans 15 residues. V lost 6 bases, J lost 4 bases, and 9 bases stayed unmatched. Germline V gene data show CDR1 as SEHNR and CDR2 as FQNEAQ (reference sequence). Here the CDR3 reads CASRMGDRGVTEAFF. Here the CDR3 DNA reads TGTGCCAGCAGGATGGGAGACAGGGGGGTCACTGAAGCTTTCTTT.

CDR3 nucleotides: TGTGCCAGCAGCCAAATGCCTAGCTTGCCGCAGTATTTT. Protein product: CASSQMPSLPQYF. J is TRBJ2-3 and V is TRBV3-1, with D maybe TRBD2 (5 bases). CDR1 is LGHDT and CDR2 is YNNKEL in the germline V gene (reference sequence). The length of the CDR3 is 13 residues. The ends were cut back, 2 bases at V and 10 bases at J, with 13 bases in the middle.

The V gene is TRBV11-2, the J gene TRBJ1-5; D uncertain. V was clipped by 0 bases and J by 9 bases, with 9 bases between them. Germline loops: CDR1 SGHAT, CDR2 FQNNGV. CDR3 size: 13 residues. Here the CDR3 DNA reads TGTGCCAGCAGCTTAGAGACCCTTGGGCCCCAGCATTTT. Translation gives CASSLETLGPQHF.

This clonotype was seen more than once but under ten times. The chain joins TRBV4-2 to TRBJ1-5; D might be TRBD1 (6 bases). The CDR3 covers 17 residues. Germline CDR1 is LGHNA and CDR2 is YNFKEQ. The ends were cut back, 1 base at V and 0 bases at J, with 13 bases in the middle. The CDR3 reads CASSQGGLQGSNQPQHF. The CDR3 DNA reads as TGTGCCAGCAGCCAAGGGGGGTTACAGGGTAGCAATCAGCCCCAGCATTTT.

This clonotype was seen a handful of times. This chain links TRBV15 with TRBJ2-1; D is possibly TRBD1 (6 bases). Trimming removed 5 bases from V and 0 bases from J, with 14 bases in between. This CDR3 region has 16 residues. Germline loops: CDR1 LNHNV, CDR2 YYDKDF (reference sequence). CDR3 DNA: TGTGCCACCAGCGGACCCGGACAGAGCTCCTACAATGAGCAGTTCTTC. This sequence encodes CATSGPGQSSYNEQFF.

This clonotype was found many times. This chain uses TRBV5-1 with TRBJ1-2, with D possibly being TRBD1 (5 bases). The V end was cut by 4 bases, the J end by 7 bases, with 23 bases between. CDR1 is SGHRS and CDR2 is YFSETQ in the germline V gene. The length of the CDR3 is 16 residues. The CDR3 nucleotides read TGCGCCAGCAGCCGGGGAGACCGCGACAGAGCCGGTGGCTACACCTTC. Translating it yields CASSRGDRDRAGGYTF.